The 22 T cell receptor beta chains reported below all come from one sample, sequenced in a study of T-cell reconstitution after alpha-beta-depleted transplantation in children. During its preparation, the TCRbeta library received unique molecular identifiers. MiXCR, applied by TCRdb to the PCR reads, yields one record per CDR3 protein. The table records around 380,000 distinct CDR3 sequences, approximately 10% of them present only once. The sequencing here drew on PBMCs from the stem cell graft donor, taken from the stem cell graft. These TCRs come from a human donor who donated a stem cell graft to a child with acute myeloid leukemia.

This chain connects TRBV7-9 to TRBJ1-5; D possibly corresponds to TRBD1 (5 bases). CDR3 length: 14 amino acids. The germline V and J ends were trimmed by 3 bases and 3 bases, with 9 bases remaining between them. Germline V gene sequence: CDR1 SEHNR, CDR2 FQNEAQ (reference sequence). The chain's CDR3 is CASSFDSNNQPQHF. CDR3 nucleotides: TGTGCCAGCAGCTTTGACAGTAACAATCAGCCCCAGCATTTT.

In this sample, this clonotype turned up a few times. The gene calls are TRBV20-1 and TRBJ2-1; D is ambiguous. This CDR3 spans 12 amino acids. Germline V gene data show CDR1 as DFQATT and CDR2 as SNEGSKA (reference sequence). Trimming removed 6 bases from V and 6 bases from J, with 12 bases in between. CDR3 residues: CSAPVQFNEQFF. DNA for the CDR3: TGCAGTGCCCCGGTCCAATTCAATGAGCAGTTCTTC.

This clonotype showed up just a few times. This rearrangement joins TRBV29-1 to TRBJ1-1; 9 nucleotides match TRBD1. The V and J ends lost 0 bases and 0 bases, in that order; junction bases with no gene match: 11. Germline CDR1 is SQVTM and CDR2 is ANQGSEA. CDR3 length: 18 amino acids. Here the CDR3 DNA reads TGCAGCGTTGAAGACAACCGGGACAGGGAGCTTATGAACACTGAAGCTTTCTTT. Translating it yields CSVEDNRDRELMNTEAFF.

This clonotype has only a few counts. This chain links TRBV6-5 with TRBJ2-3; no firm D call. The CDR3 has 11 amino acids. Germline V gene lookup returns CDR1 MNHEY and CDR2 SVGAGI. Trimming removed 10 bases at V and 4 bases at J, with 9 bases between. CDR3 loop: CATPSSDTQYF. As DNA, the CDR3 is TGTGCCACCCCATCTTCAGATACGCAGTATTTT.

The chain joins TRBV7-2 to TRBJ2-3; 13 bases are a match to TRBD2. Trimming took 6 bases from V and 4 from J; bases not matched to a gene: 10. In germline, CDR1 is SGHTA, CDR2 FQGNSA. This CDR3 has 17 amino acids. CDR3 sequence: CASRPRTSGGASDTQYF. CDR3 sequence (DNA): TGTGCCAGCAGGCCCCGAACTAGCGGGGGGGCCTCAGATACGCAGTATTTT.

The DNA of the CDR3 is TGTGCCAGCAGCGAAACGGGACAGGGGGAAACTGAAGCTTTCTTT. This gives the protein CASSETGQGETEAFF. V is TRBV13 and J is TRBJ1-1; 11 bases match TRBD1. This CDR3 spans 15 amino acids. After removal of 5 bases from V and 5 bases from J, the junction contained 7 bases not matched to a gene. Germline-derived CDR1 and CDR2 are PRHDT and FYEKMQ (reference sequence).

The genes are TRBV2 and TRBJ1-5; 9 nucleotides align to TRBD1. J lost 7 bases, V lost 6 bases, and 7 bases had no gene match. The CDR3 is 14 residues long. Germline assignment: CDR1 SNHLY and CDR2 FYNNEI. CDR3 in amino acids: CASRETGGDQPQHF. Written as DNA, the CDR3 is TGTGCCAGCAGGGAGACAGGGGGGGACCAGCCCCAGCATTTT.

This clonotype was picked up a small number of times. J is TRBJ2-1 and V is TRBV7-8, with D tentatively TRBD2 (6 bases). Germline V lookup: CDR1 SGHVS, CDR2 FQNEAQ. The CDR3 loop spans 16 amino acids. V was shortened by 5 bases and J by 2 bases, with 16 bases between the two germline ends. CDR3 bases: TGTGCCAGCAGCCGACGAGCGGGCCAGACCTACAATGAGCAGTTCTTC. It translates to CASSRRAGQTYNEQFF.

The gene calls are TRBV5-1 and TRBJ2-3; weak D call: TRBD1 (6 bases). CDR1 SGHRS and CDR2 YFSETQ come from the germline V gene. V was pared by 4 bases and J by 7 bases, with 10 bases between. The length of the CDR3 is 12 residues. As DNA, the CDR3 is TGCGCCAGCAGCAGGGACACTAATACGCAGTATTTT. It encodes CASSRDTNTQYF.

A few counts support this clonotype. The chain combines TRBV5-5 with TRBJ2-2; D gene unclear. The CDR3 totals 15 residues. The germline V gene has CDR1 SGHKS and CDR2 YYEKEE (reference sequence). V lost 0 bases and J lost 5, with 11 bases in between. DNA of the CDR3: TGTGCCAGCAGCTTGGCGGCATCATGGACCGGGGAGCTGTTTTTT. It translates to CASSLAASWTGELFF.

V usage is TRBV5-1 and J usage is TRBJ2-1, with 10 nucleotides matching TRBD2. The germline V gene encodes CDR1 SGHRS and CDR2 YFSETQ. This CDR3 region has 14 residues. Trimming took 7 bases from V and 8 from J; bases not matched to a gene: 9. The CDR3 region is CASAFIGLADEQFF. CDR3 coding DNA: TGCGCCAGCGCCTTTATCGGACTAGCGGATGAGCAGTTCTTC.

This clonotype was seen a few times. The V call is TRBV12-3 or TRBV12-4, the J call TRBJ1-2; D gene unclear. The CDR3 length is 16 residues. Trimming left V 3 bases short and J 4 bases short, with 18 bases between. This chain's CDR3 is CASSFSPATRFYGYTF. CDR3 in DNA: TGTGCCAGCAGTTTCTCCCCGGCAACCAGATTCTATGGCTACACCTTC.

This clonotype was observed a few times. CDR3: CATSRETGVNTEAFF. DNA of the CDR3: TGTGCCACCAGCAGAGAAACGGGAGTTAACACTGAAGCTTTCTTT. The chain has TRBV15 and TRBJ1-1, with no clear D. The CDR3 consists of 15 residues. V lost 0 bases to trimming and J lost 2 bases, with 10 bases between them. Germline CDR1 and CDR2: LNHNV and YYDKDF (reference sequence).

V gene TRBV12-3 or TRBV12-4 combines with J gene TRBJ2-5; 7 nucleotides align to TRBD2. This CDR3 region has 15 residues. The junction had 8 bases not matched to a gene; V was cut back by 5 bases and J by 2 bases. The CDR3 nucleotides are TGTGCCAGCAGTCAAGGCGGGAGAGTACAAGAGACCCAGTACTTC. This gives the protein CASSQGGRVQETQYF.

In regard to this clonotype: One end of the junction varies from germline; a read error may be responsible. This chain connects TRBV20-1 to TRBJ2-1; 9 bases agree with TRBD1. The germline gives CDR1 DFQATT, CDR2 SNEGSKA (reference sequence). There are 14 residues in the CDR3. The CDR3 DNA reads TGCAGTGCTTACCGGGACAGGGTATCCAATGACCAGTTCTTC. This gives the protein CSAYRDRVSNDQFF.

The chain links TRBV12-3 or TRBV12-4 to TRBJ2-5; D possibly corresponds to TRBD1 (6 bases). Between the trimmed V and J ends, which lost 3 bases and 5 bases, there was a span of 10 bases. CDR3 length: 13 residues. CDR3 region: CASSFLGAETQYF. The CDR3 DNA is TGTGCCAGCAGTTTTTTGGGGGCTGAGACCCAGTACTTC.

Ten or more counts support this clonotype. V and J are TRBV18 and TRBJ2-3, with a weak D call TRBD1 (5 bases). V shed 5 bases and J shed 2 bases, with 17 bases lying between them. Germline V gene data show CDR1 as KGHSH and CDR2 as LQKENI. The CDR3 runs 16 residues. The DNA for the CDR3 is TGTGCCAGCTCAAACCAGGGAACCCACCCCACAGATACGCAGTATTTT. Its translation is CASSNQGTHPTDTQYF.

This clonotype has only a few counts. Here the CDR3 DNA reads TGTGCCAGCACTCAACTCCAGGGCGACAGGGTGTGGTCCTATAATTCACCCCTCCACTTT. It codes for CASTQLQGDRVWSYNSPLHF. V and J are TRBV6-4 and TRBJ1-6; the match to TRBD1 covers 7 bases. This CDR3 has 20 residues. The trim removed 7 bases at V and 1 base at J, leaving 19 bases unmatched. CDR1 MRHNA and CDR2 SNTAGT come from the germline V gene.

This clonotype was seen repeatedly, ten times or more. V usage is TRBV4-2 and J usage is TRBJ2-7; 10 bases match TRBD2. Germline lookup yields CDR1 LGHNA and CDR2 YNFKEQ. V lost 4 bases, J lost 2 bases, and 2 bases stayed unmatched. The CDR3 covers 14 residues. This chain's CDR3 is CASSRGLAAYEQYF. Written as DNA, the CDR3 is TGTGCCAGCAGCCGCGGACTAGCGGCCTACGAGCAGTACTTC.

The J gene is TRBJ1-1, the V gene TRBV29-1, with 8 bases aligning to TRBD1. The germline CDR1 and CDR2 sequences are SQVTM and ANQGSEA. The CDR3 loop spans 19 amino acids. Trimming removed 6 bases from V and 4 bases from J; junction bases left unmatched: 25. The CDR3 DNA reads as TGCAGCGTCCGCGGGTTGCCTATCCGGGACAGGATTCTGTCCACTGAAGCTTTCTTT. Amino acids: CSVRGLPIRDRILSTEAFF. The full variable domain, in which reference TRBV29-1 and TRBJ1-1 provide the parts outside the CDR3, is SAVISQKPSRDICQRGTSLTIQCQVDSQVTMMFWYRQQPGQSLTLIATANQGSEATYESGFVIDKFPISRPNLTFSTLTVSNMSPEDSSIYLCSVRGLPIRDRILSTEAFFGQGTRLTVV.

This clonotype has a handful of counts. This chain uses TRBV4-3 with TRBJ2-3; 9 bases match TRBD1. V was clipped by 2 bases and J by 4 bases; unmatched bases: 10. Germline CDR1 is LGHNA and CDR2 is YSLEER. CDR3 length equals 17 residues. CDR3 in DNA: TGCGCCAGCAGCCAACCCATTGGAAGACAGGGGGCAGATACGCAGTATTTT. Residues: CASSQPIGRQGADTQYF.

This clonotype has a handful of counts. The V gene is TRBV7-8, the J gene TRBJ2-5; D is ambiguous. The germline V gene has CDR1 SGHVS and CDR2 FQNEAQ. This CDR3 is built from 13 residues. With 3 bases removed from V and 5 bases from J, the gap between germline ends came to 10 bases. The CDR3 DNA sequence: TGTGCCAGCAGCTTCATTTCGCAGGAGACCCAGTACTTC. Translation: CASSFISQETQYF. Using reference TRBV7-8 and TRBJ2-5 for the parts outside the CDR3, the full variable domain is GAGVSQSPRYKVAKRGQDVALRCDPISGHVSLFWYQQALGQGPEFLTYFQNEAQLDKSGLPSDRFFAERPEGSVSTLKIQRTQQEDSAVYLCASSFISQETQYFGPGTRLLVL.